A selection of T cell receptor beta chains follows, all from one sample in a study of blood T cell repertoires in COVID-19. Using immunoSEQ multiplex PCR, the repertoire was profiled, and TCRdb retains in-frame clones only, with some absent. The profile shows around 470,000 clones, 89% of them singletons. The sequencing sample was made of peripheral blood. The source is a man between 18 and 35 years old with COVID-19, enrolled during active disease. CDR3s include the opening cysteine and the closing phenylalanine or tryptophan.

j_call cdr3_length v_call cdr3_aa
TRBJ2-2 15 TRBV2 CASSLLAGGTGELFF
TRBJ2-4 17 TRBV9 CASSVGSSGGAKNIQYF
TRBJ1-1 12 TRBV11-2 CASSLSDSEAFF
TRBJ2-7 14 TRBV3-1/TRBV3-2 CASSRGAGAPEQYF
TRBJ1-4 14 TRBV5-4 CASSSDRGSEKLFF
TRBJ2-2 15 TRBV6-1 CASSEVPGWTGELFF
TRBJ2-5 14 TRBV7-9 CASSAGTAKETQYF
TRBJ2-2 13 TRBV27 CASSSAGGGELFF
TRBJ1-5 13 TRBV19 CASSDSRNQPQHF
TRBJ2-7 15 TRBV27 CASSSRSTGTNEQYF
TRBJ1-1 15 TRBV6-5 CASSPGQGSNTEAFF